Listed below are T cell receptor beta chains from one sample, sequenced in a study of CD8 T cells in ankylosing spondylitis. TCRdb passed the 5' RACE reads through MiXCR, listing each CDR3 protein once. Here the sample spans more than 150,000 distinct CDR3 sequences, around a sixth being singletons. Input material: blood, either unsorted or a sorted T cell fraction (not recorded which). The receptors shown here come from a male donor aged 5 to 29 with ankylosing spondylitis or in good health (not recorded which). The CDR3 runs from the conserved cysteine through the conserved F or W. The D gene is left open where the match is weak. Rows give clone size only sometimes, using once, few, many, or a class for an expanded clone.

TRBD1	TRBV7-6	TRBJ1-2	few	TGTGCCAGCAGCTCCGGACAGGGGGCTTGGGGCTACACCTTC	CASSSGQGAWGYTF
NA	TRBV7-6	TRBJ2-1	NA	TGTGCCAGCAAACTATGGGGGGCTGATTACAATGAGCAGTTCTTC	CASKLWGADYNEQFF
NA	TRBV20-1	TRBJ1-1	NA	TGCAGTGCTGGGGGGGGGGAGCACACTGAAGCTTTCTTT	CSAGGGEHTEAFF
NA	TRBV5-6	TRBJ2-7	many	TGTGCCAGCAGCCGCCCCGGCTTACAAGCGGAGTCCTACGAGCAGTACTTC	CASSRPGLQAESYEQYF
NA	TRBV29-1	TRBJ2-5	NA	TGCAGCGTTGAAAGGGCGAAGGGGGAGACCCAGTACTTC	CSVERAKGETQYF
NA	TRBV29-1	TRBJ2-1	NA	TGCAGCGTTGAATTTGGGGGCGGGCAGTTCTTC	CSVEFGGGQFF
NA	TRBV12-3/TRBV12-4	TRBJ2-3	many	TGTGCCAGCAGTATTGTAGCGGCGGGCACAGATACGCAGTATTTT	CASSIVAAGTDTQYF
NA	TRBV6-5	TRBJ1-5	many	TGTGCCAGCAGACCCTCAAGGGATAGCAATCAGCCCCAGCATTTT	CASRPSRDSNQPQHF
TRBD2	TRBV20-1	TRBJ2-3	NA	TGCAGTGCTAGCCTACTCGCGGGAGAAACAGATACGCAGTATTTT	CSASLLAGETDTQYF
TRBD2	TRBV19	TRBJ2-5	many	TGTGCCAGTAGTAAATCCCCCTGGGGGAGGGGCCAAGAGACCCAGTACTTC	CASSKSPWGRGQETQYF
NA	TRBV27	TRBJ2-2	NA	TGTGCCGTCCGAGGGGGAGCCGGGGAGCTGTTTTTT	CAVRGGAGELFF
NA	TRBV6-2/TRBV6-3	TRBJ2-1	many	TGTGCCAGCGCTGATCGGCTGAGGGAGCAGTTCTTC	CASADRLREQFF
NA	TRBV7-8	TRBJ2-1	many	TGTGCCAGCAGCTTGCGGACGGGGAGCTCCTACAATGAGCAGTTCTTC	CASSLRTGSSYNEQFF
NA	TRBV7-2	TRBJ2-1	NA	TGTGCCAGCAGATCGGCGGGGCTGCAGATGTGGTTCTTC	CASRSAGLQMWFF
TRBD2	TRBV7-8	TRBJ2-1	many	TGTGCCAGCAGCTCAGGGACTAGCGGGGCCCCCGGGCTCTTC	CASSSGTSGAPGLF
NA	TRBV2	TRBJ2-5	many	TGTGCCAGCAGTGAATTGCTGGCCTGGGGAGAGACCCAGTACTTC	CASSELLAWGETQYF
TRBD2	TRBV5-1	TRBJ2-3	many	TGCGCCAGCAGCCCGGGACTAGCGGATCTCACAGATACGCAGTATTTT	CASSPGLADLTDTQYF
NA	TRBV11-2	TRBJ1-4	many	TGTGCCAGCAGCTTAGGCGAGAATGAAAAACTGTTTTTT	CASSLGENEKLFF
TRBD1	TRBV27	TRBJ1-5	many	TGTGCCAGCAGTCCCATCGACAGGGCTAGCAATCAGCCCCAGCATTTT	CASSPIDRASNQPQHF
NA	TRBV18	TRBJ1-2	many	TGTGCCAGCTCACCAGACAGCCGGGACTCACCTGGCTACACCTTC	CASSPDSRDSPGYTF
NA	TRBV29-1	TRBJ2-5	many	TGCAGCGTTGTCGGCAGGGGCGGAGAGACCCAGTACTTC	CSVVGRGGETQYF
NA	TRBV4-3	TRBJ2-7	NA	TGCGCCAGCAGCCAAGATCGAGGGGATTATACCTACGAGCAGTACTTC	CASSQDRGDYTYEQYF
TRBD1	TRBV7-2	TRBJ1-3	NA	TGTGCCAGCAGCATTGGGACAGGCATCGGAAACACCATATATTTT	CASSIGTGIGNTIYF
TRBD1	TRBV20-1	TRBJ1-2	many	TGCAGTGCTAGAGGGCAGGGGGCGAACCTTGGCTACACCTTC	CSARGQGANLGYTF
NA	TRBV7-2	TRBJ1-1	many	TGTGCCAGCAACCCAATTACGTCGGGGGTTAGGAACACTGAAGCTTTCTTT	CASNPITSGVRNTEAFF
NA	TRBV20-1	TRBJ1-5	NA	TGCAGTGCTAGTTCGAGGGGGAATGGCAATCAGCCCCAGCATTTT	CSASSRGNGNQPQHF
TRBD1	TRBV12-3/TRBV12-4	TRBJ2-7	many	TGTGCCAGCAGACCCCCGGGGACAGGGGACAACGAGCAGTACTTC	CASRPPGTGDNEQYF
TRBD1	TRBV20-1	TRBJ1-6	many	TGCAGTGCTTTCCGGGACAGGTCCGATTCACCCCTCCACTTT	CSAFRDRSDSPLHF
TRBD2	TRBV6-5	TRBJ2-3	NA	TGTGCCAGCAGTTACTTTCCGGGACTAGCGGACACAGATACGCAGTATTTT	CASSYFPGLADTDTQYF
NA	TRBV7-2	TRBJ2-5	NA	TGTGCCAGCAGCTTAGCCGGCCCAGCGGAGACCCAGTACTTC	CASSLAGPAETQYF
TRBD1	TRBV11-2	TRBJ1-3	many	TGTGCCAGCAGCTTGACAGGGACCGGAAACACCATATATTTT	CASSLTGTGNTIYF
TRBD1	TRBV19	TRBJ1-6	many	TGTGCCAGTAACGACAGGGGCAAGTCAACCCTCCACTTT	CASNDRGKSTLHF
NA	TRBV7-9	TRBJ2-1	NA	TGTGCCAGCAGCTTAGAAAACAATGAGCAGTTCTTC	CASSLENNEQFF
NA	TRBV9	TRBJ1-5	many	TGTGCCAGCAGCCTCCTAGGGCAGTTAAATCAGCCCCAGCATTTT	CASSLLGQLNQPQHF
TRBD1	TRBV25-1	TRBJ2-5	many	TGTGCCAGCAGTGAAAGGGGTCGGGACAGGGGTCCAGAGACCCAGTACTTC	CASSERGRDRGPETQYF
NA	TRBV11-2	TRBJ2-1	few	TGTGCCAGCAGCAAGATCAGAGGCCGGACTAATGAGCAGTTCTTC	CASSKIRGRTNEQFF
NA	TRBV7-9	TRBJ2-7	many	TGTGCCAGCAGCTTAGGCAGCGCGGACGAGCAGTACTTC	CASSLGSADEQYF
TRBD1	TRBV2	TRBJ1-4	many	TGTGCCAGCAGTAAGGACAGGGTAGATGAAAAACTGTTTTTT	CASSKDRVDEKLFF
NA	TRBV12-3/TRBV12-4	TRBJ2-1	many	TGTGCCAGCACCCAAAGGGGGGGCGCATACAATGAGCAGTTCTTC	CASTQRGGAYNEQFF
NA	TRBV12-3/TRBV12-4	TRBJ1-4	NA	TGTGCCAGCAGTCCCCCAGCGGAAGGTGAAAAACTGTTTTTT	CASSPPAEGEKLFF
NA	TRBV12-3/TRBV12-4	TRBJ2-7	many	TGTGCCAGCAGCCCGAACTCTAGAGGCTACGAGCAGTACTTC	CASSPNSRGYEQYF
TRBD1	TRBV24-1	TRBJ2-5	many	TGTGCCACCAGTGATTTGGACAGGGGCCAAGAGACCCAGTACTTC	CATSDLDRGQETQYF
NA	TRBV19	TRBJ1-5	NA	TGTGCCACTGATGTCGACAGTGCTGGTCAGCCCCAGCATTTT	CATDVDSAGQPQHF
NA	TRBV9	TRBJ2-5	many	TGTGCCAGCAGCGTAGCTCTAACGGGACAAGAGACCCAGTACTTC	CASSVALTGQETQYF
NA	TRBV15	TRBJ2-7	many	TGTGCCACCGCGAGGGGAGGTGGCTCCTACGAGCAGTACTTC	CATARGGGSYEQYF
NA	TRBV29-1	TRBJ2-7	many	TGCAGCGTCCGATCGGGACGGAGCTACGAGCAGTACTTC	CSVRSGRSYEQYF
NA	TRBV12-3/TRBV12-4	TRBJ2-2	many	TGTGCCAGCAGTTCTATTTCCGGGGAGCTGTTTTTT	CASSSISGELFF
TRBD2	TRBV20-1	TRBJ2-1	NA	TGCAGTGCTGAGACTAGCGAGAGCTCCTACAATGAGCAGTTCTTC	CSAETSESSYNEQFF
TRBD2	TRBV20-1	TRBJ2-1	many	TGCAGTGCTAGAGAGCGACTAGCGGGAGCCTACAATGAGCAGTTCTTC	CSARERLAGAYNEQFF
TRBD2	TRBV5-1	TRBJ2-3	many	TGCGCCAGCAGCTTGACGACTAGCGGGGGGGGCACAGATACGCAGTATTTT	CASSLTTSGGGTDTQYF
NA	TRBV20-1	TRBJ1-6	many	TGCAGTGAATCAGTGAGCTCCTATAATTCACCCCTCCACTTT	CSESVSSYNSPLHF
TRBD2	TRBV29-1	TRBJ2-4	few	TGCAGCGCGAGCGGGAGGGGGGACATTCAGTACTTC	CSASGRGDIQYF
NA	TRBV4-1	TRBJ2-6	many	TGCGCCAGCAGCCAAGATTTGGTAGCTGGGGCCAACGTCCTGACTTTC	CASSQDLVAGANVLTF
NA	TRBV14	TRBJ2-1	many	TGTGCCAGCAGCCAAGAGCGCGAGAGCGGGCTGAAGAATGAGCAGTTCTTC	CASSQERESGLKNEQFF
NA	TRBV27	TRBJ2-7	NA	TGTGCCAGCAGTCCCGATCGGTCCTACGAGCAGTACTTC	CASSPDRSYEQYF
TRBD2	TRBV7-2	TRBJ2-1	many	TGTGCCAGCAGCTTGGGAGGGAGGGCCCTCAATGAGCAGTTCTTC	CASSLGGRALNEQFF
NA	TRBV5-1	TRBJ2-2	many	TGCGCCAGCAGCCCACACGAGAACACCGGGGAGCTGTTTTTT	CASSPHENTGELFF
TRBD2	TRBV11-2	TRBJ2-2	many	TGTGCCAGCAGCCCGGGGGGGGGTAGAGACACCGGGGAGCTGTTTTTT	CASSPGGGRDTGELFF